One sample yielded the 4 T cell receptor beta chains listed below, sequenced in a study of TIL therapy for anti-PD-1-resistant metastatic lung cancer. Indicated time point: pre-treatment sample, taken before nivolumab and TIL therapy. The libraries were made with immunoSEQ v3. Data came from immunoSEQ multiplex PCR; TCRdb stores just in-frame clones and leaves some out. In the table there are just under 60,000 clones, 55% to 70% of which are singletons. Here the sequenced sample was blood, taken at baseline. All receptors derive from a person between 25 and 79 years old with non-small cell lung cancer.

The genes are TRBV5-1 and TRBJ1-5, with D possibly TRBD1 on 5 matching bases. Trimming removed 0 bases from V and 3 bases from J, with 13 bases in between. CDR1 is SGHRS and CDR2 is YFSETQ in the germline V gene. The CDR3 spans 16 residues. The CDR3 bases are TGCGCCAGCAGCTTGGGGGCGGAAGGGGCCAATCAGCCCCAGCATTTT. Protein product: CASSLGAEGANQPQHF.

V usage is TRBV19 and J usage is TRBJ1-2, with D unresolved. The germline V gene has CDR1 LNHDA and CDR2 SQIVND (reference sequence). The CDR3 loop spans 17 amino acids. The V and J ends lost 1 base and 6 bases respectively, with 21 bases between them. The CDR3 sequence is CASSIVRLTPQYHGYTF. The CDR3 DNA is TGTGCCAGTAGTATAGTTCGACTCACCCCACAGTATCATGGCTACACCTTC.

CDR3 bases: TGTGCCAGCAGTTTATACTTCCCCCTTGTCCGGAGCTCTGGAAACACCATATATTTT. Encoded protein: CASSLYFPLVRSSGNTIYF. This chain joins TRBV27 and TRBJ1-3; D unresolved. CDR1 is MNHEY and CDR2 is SMNVEV in the germline V gene (reference sequence). CDR3 size: 19 residues. The germline V and J ends were trimmed by 1 base and 0 bases, with 19 bases remaining between them.

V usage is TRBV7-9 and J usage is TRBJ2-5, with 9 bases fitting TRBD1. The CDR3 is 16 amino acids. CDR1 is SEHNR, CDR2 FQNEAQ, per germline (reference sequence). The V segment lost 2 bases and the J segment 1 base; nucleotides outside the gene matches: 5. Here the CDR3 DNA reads TGTGCCAGCAGCTTAATTCGGACAGGGGCCCAAGAGACCCAGTACTTC. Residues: CASSLIRTGAQETQYF.